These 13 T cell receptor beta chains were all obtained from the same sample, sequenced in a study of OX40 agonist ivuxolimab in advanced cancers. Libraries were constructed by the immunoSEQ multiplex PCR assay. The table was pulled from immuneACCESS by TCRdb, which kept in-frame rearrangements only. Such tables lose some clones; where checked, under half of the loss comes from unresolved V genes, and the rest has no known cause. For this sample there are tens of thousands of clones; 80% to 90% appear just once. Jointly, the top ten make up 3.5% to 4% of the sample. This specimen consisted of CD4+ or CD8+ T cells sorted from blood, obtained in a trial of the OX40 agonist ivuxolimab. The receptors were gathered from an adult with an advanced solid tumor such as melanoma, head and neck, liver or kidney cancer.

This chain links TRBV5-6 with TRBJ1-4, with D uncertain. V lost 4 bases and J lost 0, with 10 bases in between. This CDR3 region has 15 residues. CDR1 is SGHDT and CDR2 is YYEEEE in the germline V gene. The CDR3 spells CASSPGYATNEKLFF. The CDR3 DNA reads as TGTGCCAGCAGCCCCGGCTACGCAACTAATGAAAAACTGTTTTTT.

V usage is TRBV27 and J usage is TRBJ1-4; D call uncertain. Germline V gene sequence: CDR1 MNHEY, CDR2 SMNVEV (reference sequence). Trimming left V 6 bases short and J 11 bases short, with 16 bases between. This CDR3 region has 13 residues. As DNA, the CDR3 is TGTGCCAGCAGAGGTGGGAGCTTTGGGAAACTGTTTTTT. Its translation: CASRGGSFGKLFF. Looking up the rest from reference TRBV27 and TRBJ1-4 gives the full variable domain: EAQVTQNPRYLITVTGKKLTVTCSQNMNHEYMSWYRQDPGLGLRQIYYSMNVEVTDKGDVPEGYKVSRKEKRNFPLILESPSPNQTSLYFCASRGGSFGKLFFGSGTQLSVL.

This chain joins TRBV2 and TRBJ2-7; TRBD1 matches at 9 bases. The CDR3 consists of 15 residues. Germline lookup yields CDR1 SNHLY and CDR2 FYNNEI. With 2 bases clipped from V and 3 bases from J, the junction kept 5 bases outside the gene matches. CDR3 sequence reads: CASSERTGGGYEQYF. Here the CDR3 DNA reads TGTGCCAGCAGTGAAAGAACAGGGGGCGGCTACGAGCAGTACTTC.

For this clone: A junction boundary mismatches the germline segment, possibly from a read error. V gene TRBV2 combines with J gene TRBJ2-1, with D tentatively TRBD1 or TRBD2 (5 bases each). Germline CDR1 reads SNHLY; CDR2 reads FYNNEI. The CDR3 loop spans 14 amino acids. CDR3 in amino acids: CANSHEAWGNEQFF. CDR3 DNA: TGTGCCAACAGTCATGAAGCCTGGGGGAATGAGCAGTTCTTC.

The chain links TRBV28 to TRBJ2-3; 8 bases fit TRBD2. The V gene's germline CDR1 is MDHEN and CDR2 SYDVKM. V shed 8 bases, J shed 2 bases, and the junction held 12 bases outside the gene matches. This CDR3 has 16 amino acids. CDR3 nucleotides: TGTGCCAGCGCATTCGGGGGAGCGGGGGCCACAGATACGCAGTATTTT. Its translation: CASAFGGAGATDTQYF.

The CDR3: CASSQDQSSYNEQFF. The CDR3 DNA sequence: TGTGCCAGCAGCCAGGACCAGAGCTCCTACAATGAGCAGTTCTTC. The chain recombines TRBV4-2 with TRBJ2-1, with D unresolved. CDR1 and CDR2 from the germline V gene are LGHNA and YNFKEQ. V gave up 3 bases and J gave up 0 bases, with 9 bases separating them. This CDR3 spans 15 amino acids.

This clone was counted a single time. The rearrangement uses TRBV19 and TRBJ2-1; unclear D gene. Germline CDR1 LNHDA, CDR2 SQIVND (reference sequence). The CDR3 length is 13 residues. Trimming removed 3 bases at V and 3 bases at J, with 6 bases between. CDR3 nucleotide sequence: TGTGCCAGTAGTATGAACAGCTACAATGAGCAGTTCTTC. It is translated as CASSMNSYNEQFF.

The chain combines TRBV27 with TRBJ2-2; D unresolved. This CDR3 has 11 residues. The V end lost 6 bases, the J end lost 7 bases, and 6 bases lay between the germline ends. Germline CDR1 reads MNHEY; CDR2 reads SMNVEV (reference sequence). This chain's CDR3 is CASRLLGELFF. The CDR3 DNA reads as TGTGCCAGCAGGCTTCTCGGGGAGCTGTTTTTT.

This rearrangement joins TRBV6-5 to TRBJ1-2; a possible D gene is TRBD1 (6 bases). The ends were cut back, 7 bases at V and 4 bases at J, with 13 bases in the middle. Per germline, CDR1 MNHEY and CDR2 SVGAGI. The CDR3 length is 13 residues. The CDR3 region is CASTAGEGYGYTF. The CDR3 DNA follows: TGTGCCAGCACGGCAGGGGAAGGCTATGGCTACACCTTC.

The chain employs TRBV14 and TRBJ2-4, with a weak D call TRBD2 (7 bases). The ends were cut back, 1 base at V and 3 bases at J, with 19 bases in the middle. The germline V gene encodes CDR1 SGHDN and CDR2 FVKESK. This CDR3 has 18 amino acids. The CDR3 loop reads CASSQALGGRWDKNIQYF. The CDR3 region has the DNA TGTGCCAGCAGCCAAGCCCTGGGGGGGCGCTGGGACAAAAACATTCAGTACTTC.

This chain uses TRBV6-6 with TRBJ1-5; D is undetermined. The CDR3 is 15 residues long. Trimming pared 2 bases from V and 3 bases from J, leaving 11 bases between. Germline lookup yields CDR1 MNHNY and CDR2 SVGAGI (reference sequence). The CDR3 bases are TGTGCCAGCAGTTACCCTCCGAGGTACAATCAGCCCCAGCATTTT. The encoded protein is CASSYPPRYNQPQHF.

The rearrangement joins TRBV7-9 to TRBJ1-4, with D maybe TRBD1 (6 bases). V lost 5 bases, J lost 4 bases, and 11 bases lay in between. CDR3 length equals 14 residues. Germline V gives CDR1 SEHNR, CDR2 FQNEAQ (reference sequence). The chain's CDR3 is CASSRQAFNEKLFF. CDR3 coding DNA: TGTGCCAGCAGCCGACAGGCGTTTAATGAAAAACTGTTTTTT. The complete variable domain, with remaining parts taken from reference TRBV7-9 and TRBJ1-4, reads DTGVSQNPRHKITKRGQNVTFRCDPISEHNRLYWYRQTLGQGPEFLTYFQNEAQLEKSRLLSDRFSAERPKGSFSTLEIQRTEQGDSAMYLCASSRQAFNEKLFFGSGTQLSVL.

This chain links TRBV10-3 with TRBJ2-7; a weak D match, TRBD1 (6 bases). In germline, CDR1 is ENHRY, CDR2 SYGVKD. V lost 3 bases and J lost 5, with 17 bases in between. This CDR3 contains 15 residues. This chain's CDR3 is CAISDPHRVGDEQYF. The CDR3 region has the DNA TGTGCCATCAGTGACCCCCACAGGGTCGGCGACGAGCAGTACTTC.